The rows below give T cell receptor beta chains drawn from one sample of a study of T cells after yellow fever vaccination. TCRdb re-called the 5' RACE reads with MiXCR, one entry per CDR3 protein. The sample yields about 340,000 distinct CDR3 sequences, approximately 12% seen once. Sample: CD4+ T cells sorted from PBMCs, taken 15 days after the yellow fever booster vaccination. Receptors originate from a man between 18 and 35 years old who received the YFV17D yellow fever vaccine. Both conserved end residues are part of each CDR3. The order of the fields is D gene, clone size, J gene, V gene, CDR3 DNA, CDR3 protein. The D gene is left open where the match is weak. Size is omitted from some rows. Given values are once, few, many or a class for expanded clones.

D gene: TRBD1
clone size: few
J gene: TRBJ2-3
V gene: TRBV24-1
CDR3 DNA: TGTGCCACCAGTGATCCCGGACAGGGCTCGGATACGCAGTATTTT
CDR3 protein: CATSDPGQGSDTQYF

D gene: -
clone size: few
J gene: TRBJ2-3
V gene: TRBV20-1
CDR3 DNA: TGCAGCCGAACCGGGAGACCCACAGATACGCAGTATTTT
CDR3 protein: CSRTGRPTDTQYF

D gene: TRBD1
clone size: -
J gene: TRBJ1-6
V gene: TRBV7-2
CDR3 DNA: TGTGCCAGCAGCCCACGACAGGGAGAGAATTCACCCCTCCACTTT
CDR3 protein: CASSPRQGENSPLHF

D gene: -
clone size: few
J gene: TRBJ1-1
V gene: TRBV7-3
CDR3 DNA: TGTGCCAGCAGCTTAAGCCCCGGGGCTCCCACCGAGAACACTGAAGCTTTCTTT
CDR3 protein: CASSLSPGAPTENTEAFF

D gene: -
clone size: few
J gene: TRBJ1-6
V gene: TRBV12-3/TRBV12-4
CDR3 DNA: TGTGCCAGCAGCCCAAGGGGAGATCAGTCACCCCTCCACTTT
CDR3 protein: CASSPRGDQSPLHF

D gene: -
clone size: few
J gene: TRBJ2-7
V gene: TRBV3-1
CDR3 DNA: TGTGCCAGCAGCTCCCCTGGGAGCATCTACGAGCAGTACTTC
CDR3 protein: CASSSPGSIYEQYF

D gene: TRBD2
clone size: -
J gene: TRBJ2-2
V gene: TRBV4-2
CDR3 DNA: TGTGCCAGCAGCCAACCTAGCGGGGGGTCGAACACCGGGGAGCTGTTTTTT
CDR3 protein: CASSQPSGGSNTGELFF

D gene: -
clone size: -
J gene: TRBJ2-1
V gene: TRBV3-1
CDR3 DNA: TGTGCCAGCAGCCACGATAGGGAGCAGTTCTTC
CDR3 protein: CASSHDREQFF

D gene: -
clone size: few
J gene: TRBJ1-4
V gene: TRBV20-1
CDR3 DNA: TGCAGTGTTTCGGACTCTAATGAAAAACTGTTTTTT
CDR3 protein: CSVSDSNEKLFF

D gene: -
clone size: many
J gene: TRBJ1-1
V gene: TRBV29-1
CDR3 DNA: TGCAGCGTTGAACTAATACTTCACACTGAAGCTTTCTTT
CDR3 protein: CSVELILHTEAFF

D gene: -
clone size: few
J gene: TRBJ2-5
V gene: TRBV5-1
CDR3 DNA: TGCGCCAGCAGCTTGATTCAGGGCTTCGGGGGAGAGACCCAGTACTTC
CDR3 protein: CASSLIQGFGGETQYF

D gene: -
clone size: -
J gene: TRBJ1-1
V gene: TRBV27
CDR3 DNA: TGTGCCAGCAGTCGTTCGATAGGAGTGGACACTGAAGCTTTCTTT
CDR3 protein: CASSRSIGVDTEAFF

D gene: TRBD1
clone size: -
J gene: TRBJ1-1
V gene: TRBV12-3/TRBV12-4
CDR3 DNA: TGTGCCAGCAGTCTCTACCCGACAGGGTTAGCTTTCTTT
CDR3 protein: CASSLYPTGLAFF

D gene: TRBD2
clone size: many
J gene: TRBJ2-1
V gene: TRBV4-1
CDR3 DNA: TGCGCCAGCAGCCCCGAGCGGGGGGGCCTCTATGAGCAGTTCTTC
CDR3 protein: CASSPERGGLYEQFF

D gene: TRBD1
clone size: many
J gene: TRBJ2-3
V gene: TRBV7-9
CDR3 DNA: TGTGCCAGCAGCTCCGGACAGGGAGGCACAGATACGCAGTATTTT
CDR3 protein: CASSSGQGGTDTQYF

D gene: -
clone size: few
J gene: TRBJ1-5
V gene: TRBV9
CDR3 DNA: TGTGCCAGCAGCCAAGGAGGGGTTTGGCATCAGCCCCAGCATTTT
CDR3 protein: CASSQGGVWHQPQHF

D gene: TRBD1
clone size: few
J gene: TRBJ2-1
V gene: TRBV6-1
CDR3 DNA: TGTGCCAGCAGTGGAGGGGGCAATCTCTACAATGAGCAGTTCTTC
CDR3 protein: CASSGGGNLYNEQFF

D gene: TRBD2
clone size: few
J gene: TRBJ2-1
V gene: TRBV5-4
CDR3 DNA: TGTGCCAGCAGCTTGGCCAGAGCGGGGGGGGACAATGAGCAGTTCTTC
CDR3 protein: CASSLARAGGDNEQFF

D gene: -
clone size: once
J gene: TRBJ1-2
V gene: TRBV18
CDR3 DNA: TGTGCCAGCTTCGAGACTTCAGGGAAGGCTAGCTACACCTTC
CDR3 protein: CASFETSGKASYTF

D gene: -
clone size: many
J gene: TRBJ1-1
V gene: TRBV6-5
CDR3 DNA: TGTGCCAGCAGTTGGACGAACCAGAACACTGAAGCTTTCTTT
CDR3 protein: CASSWTNQNTEAFF

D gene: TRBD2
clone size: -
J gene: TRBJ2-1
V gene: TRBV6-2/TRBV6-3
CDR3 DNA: TGTGCCAGCAGTAGGGGGCGGACTAGCGGGATCAATGAGCAGTTCTTC
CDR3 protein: CASSRGRTSGINEQFF

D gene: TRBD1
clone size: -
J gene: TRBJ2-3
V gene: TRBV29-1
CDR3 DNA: TGCAGCACCCGACAGGGGGCCCGCACAGATACGCAGTATTTT
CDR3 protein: CSTRQGARTDTQYF

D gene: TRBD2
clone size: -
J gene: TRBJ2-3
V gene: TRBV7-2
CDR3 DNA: TGTGCCAGCAGCTTTGGGTCCGGGGGGGCTGGAGATACGCAGTATTTT
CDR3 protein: CASSFGSGGAGDTQYF

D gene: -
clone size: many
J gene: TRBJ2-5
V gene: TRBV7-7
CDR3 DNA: TGTGCTAGCAGTCGAGGTCCGGCTCGCCCGGGGACCCAGTACTTC
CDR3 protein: CASSRGPARPGTQYF

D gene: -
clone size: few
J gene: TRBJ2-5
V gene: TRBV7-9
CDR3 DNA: TGTGCCAGCAGCTTGGGTATTTGGGAGGTGGAAGAGACCCAGTACTTC
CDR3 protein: CASSLGIWEVEETQYF

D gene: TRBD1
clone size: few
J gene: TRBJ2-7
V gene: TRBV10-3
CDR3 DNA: TGTGCCATCAGTCCGGGACAGGGATCATACGAGCAGTACTTC
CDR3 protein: CAISPGQGSYEQYF

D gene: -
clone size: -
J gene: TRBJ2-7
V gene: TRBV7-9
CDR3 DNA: TGTGCCAGCAGCTTAGGCGTGGGAACGAGCTCCTACGAGCAGTACTTC
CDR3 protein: CASSLGVGTSSYEQYF